These 13 T cell receptor beta chains were all obtained from the same sample, sequenced in a study of Graves' ophthalmopathy and Graves' hyperthyroidism. From RNA, the CDR3 regions of TCR beta chains were amplified and sequenced. HTBI-primed first-round RT-PCR preceded second-round multiplex PCR. In TCRdb, the multiplex PCR reads were re-called with MiXCR into one record per CDR3 protein. The data hold hundreds of thousands of distinct CDR3 sequences, with about 38% observed a single time. Sequencing was performed on peripheral blood. Every receptor here comes from an adult man with Graves' ophthalmopathy.

In this sample, this clonotype turned up many times. V and J are TRBV7-9 and TRBJ1-2; 7 bases are shared with TRBD1. The CDR3 spans 15 residues. With V trimmed by 1 base and J by 3 bases, 5 bases remained unmatched. The germline V gene has CDR1 SEHNR and CDR2 FQNEAQ (reference sequence). The CDR3 sequence is CASSLDTGADYGYTF. CDR3 DNA sequence: TGTGCCAGCAGCTTAGATACAGGGGCGGACTATGGCTACACCTTC. Based on the CDR3 plus reference TRBV7-9 and TRBJ1-2, the full variable domain is DTGVSQNPRHKITKRGQNVTFRCDPISEHNRLYWYRQTLGQGPEFLTYFQNEAQLEKSRLLSDRFSAERPKGSFSTLEIQRTEQGDSAMYLCASSLDTGADYGYTFGSGTRLTVV.

The chain joins TRBV7-8 to TRBJ1-4; unclear D gene. The CDR3 is made up of 17 amino acids. The germline V and J ends were trimmed by 6 bases and 6 bases, with 23 bases remaining between them. Germline V gives CDR1 SGHVS, CDR2 FQNEAQ. The CDR3 sequence is CASSSPAGVEEDEKLFF. DNA for the CDR3: TGTGCCAGCAGTTCGCCCGCCGGGGTTGAGGAGGATGAAAAACTGTTTTTT.

A few counts support this clonotype. The chain recombines TRBV4-2 with TRBJ2-5; maybe TRBD2 (5 bases). Germline V lookup: CDR1 LGHNA, CDR2 YNFKEQ. There are 15 residues in the CDR3. V shed 0 bases and J shed 6 bases, with 14 bases lying between them. CDR3 nucleotide sequence: TGTGCCAGCAGCCAAGAAGTCGCCCTCGGGAAGACCCAGTACTTC. This codes for CASSQEVALGKTQYF.

With respect to this clonotype: This may arise from a read error, as a much more abundant clone is one base away. In this CDR3 the conserved last residue, phenylalanine or tryptophan, is missing, so a read error is likely. The chain couples TRBV20-1 to TRBJ1-1; 8 nucleotides match TRBD1. V gave up 6 bases and J gave up 5 bases; unmatched junction bases: 8. The CDR3 consists of 13 residues. CDR1 is DFQATT, CDR2 SNEGSKA, per germline (reference sequence). CDR3 DNA sequence: TGCAGTGCCAGGGGGCCTTCGGTTACTGAAGCTTTCCTT. It is translated as CSARGPSVTEAFL.

The chain carries TRBV20-1 and TRBJ1-4; D remains unclear. The germline gives CDR1 DFQATT, CDR2 SNEGSKA (reference sequence). With 0 bases removed from V and 5 bases from J, the gap between germline ends came to 10 bases. The CDR3 consists of 14 residues. In DNA, the CDR3 is TGCAGTGCTAGAGATTGGGTGGAGAATGAAAAACTGTTTTTT. Translation gives CSARDWVENEKLFF.

This clonotype was counted once. CDR3 loop: CASSLQALGTEAFF. The DNA for the CDR3 is TGTGCCAGCAGTTTACAAGCTTTGGGAACTGAAGCTTTCTTT. This chain links TRBV27 with TRBJ1-1, with D hard to call. CDR3 size: 14 residues. The ends were cut back, 2 bases at V and 5 bases at J, with 12 bases in the middle. Germline lookup yields CDR1 MNHEY and CDR2 SMNVEV (reference sequence).

This clonotype was recorded a few times. The genes are TRBV5-1 and TRBJ2-2; no firm D call. The CDR3 length is 15 residues. Germline V gene sequence: CDR1 SGHRS, CDR2 YFSETQ. The V end lost 4 bases, the J end lost 3 bases, and 13 bases lay between the germline ends. The CDR3 DNA reads as TGCGCCAGCAGCAGGGATAGAGCCCACACCGGGGAGCTGTTTTTT. Encoded protein: CASSRDRAHTGELFF.

The rearrangement links TRBV29-1 to TRBJ2-7; a weak D match, TRBD1 (6 bases). This CDR3 is built from 11 residues. V shed 8 bases and J shed 6 bases, with 14 bases lying between them. Looked up from germline, CDR1 is SQVTM and CDR2 is ANQGSEA. CDR3 loop: CSLPGAGEQYF. The CDR3 DNA reads TGCAGCTTGCCAGGGGCCGGCGAGCAGTACTTC.

This clonotype was seen many times. The chain joins TRBV2 to TRBJ2-2; no reliable D call. The V gene lost 7 bases and the J gene lost 5 bases, with 8 bases spanning the gap. This CDR3 region has 12 residues. CDR1 SNHLY and CDR2 FYNNEI come from the germline V gene. The CDR3 nucleotides are TGTGCCAGCAAGGAGAGAACCGGGGAGCTGTTTTTT. Amino acid sequence: CASKERTGELFF.

In this sample, this clonotype turned up a few times. The genes are TRBV5-1 and TRBJ1-6; D is ambiguous. The CDR3 contains 13 residues. V was shortened by 5 bases and J by 7 bases, with 10 bases between the two germline ends. Germline-derived CDR1 and CDR2 are SGHRS and YFSETQ. This CDR3 reads CASSYDLNSPLHF. The CDR3 nucleotides read TGCGCCAGCAGTTACGACTTGAATTCACCCCTCCACTTT.

The sample holds many counts of this clonotype. V is TRBV4-1 and J is TRBJ1-5; no definite D call. V lost 1 base and J lost 2, with 6 bases in between. CDR3 length equals 14 residues. CDR1 is MGHRA and CDR2 is YSYEKL in the germline V gene. The CDR3 nucleotides read TGCGCCAGCAGCCAAGTTGGGGGCAATCAGCCCCAGCATTTT. Translated: CASSQVGGNQPQHF.

The table lists this clonotype with many counts. The CDR3 DNA is TGTGCCAGCAGTCCCTGGACAGGGGACCTCCCGCGTTACTACGAGCAGTACTTC. Translating it yields CASSPWTGDLPRYYEQYF. This chain uses TRBV2 with TRBJ2-7, with TRBD1 identical over 9 bases. V shed 5 bases and J 3 bases; nucleotides not matched to a gene: 17. CDR3 size: 18 residues. CDR1 SNHLY and CDR2 FYNNEI come from the germline V gene.

This clonotype was counted many times. This rearrangement joins TRBV7-2 to TRBJ2-7; 10 bases are a match to TRBD2. Germline V gives CDR1 SGHTA, CDR2 FQGNSA. CDR3 length: 15 amino acids. J gave up 7 bases and V 4 bases, and 10 bases lay outside the gene matches. The CDR3 DNA sequence: TGTGCCAGCAGCTACCAAGCGGGGGGGCCCAGTGAGCAGTACTTC. Translation gives CASSYQAGGPSEQYF.